This T cell receptor (beta chain) was observed in a study of T-cell reconstitution after alpha-beta-depleted transplantation in children. The CDR3 is made up of 12 amino acids. Trimming left V 8 bases short and J 3 bases short, with 12 bases between. Per germline, CDR1 DFQATT and CDR2 SNEGSKA (reference sequence). The authors prepared the TCRbeta library with unique molecular identifiers. TCRdb called the PCR reads again in MiXCR, with one record for every CDR3 protein. This sample has 400,000 to 500,000 distinct CDR3 sequences, with roughly a tenth found just once. This clonotype was detected only a few times.

The specimen was PBMCs from the stem cell graft donor, collected from the stem cell graft. The origin of this receptor is a human donor who donated a stem cell graft to a child with acute myeloid leukemia. This chain links TRBV20-1 with TRBJ2-3; D possibly corresponds to TRBD2 (5 bases). This CDR3 reads CSRRGRTDTQYF. The CDR3 region has the DNA TGCAGTCGGCGAGGGCGTACAGATACGCAGTATTTT.